This T cell receptor beta chain is from a study of blood T cell repertoires in COVID-19. Background on the study: Italy, Spain and the United States were the sources of the convalescent and acute COVID-19 samples. T cells, B-cell-depleted T cells, or PBMCs supplied cDNA or gDNA.

V lost 6 bases, J lost 6 bases, and 16 bases stayed unmatched. CDR1 is MDHEN and CDR2 is SYDVKM in the germline V gene. CDR3 size: 17 residues. Authors' processing steps: Quantification of nucleated cells was approximated via reference gene primer amplification. The data were produced by immunoSEQ multiplex PCR, yet TCRdb's version contains in-frame clones alone and is incomplete. Clone size and V and J calls were adopted from that table, with D and trimming inferred from the DNA. The sample holds roughly 30,000 clones; approximately 82% are singletons and the top ten take less than 9%. The sequencing sample was made of peripheral blood. The clonotype was recovered from a woman aged 60-70 years with acute or convalescent COVID-19. V usage is TRBV28 and J usage is TRBJ1-1; 10 bases match TRBD1. CDR3 DNA sequence: TGTGCCAGCAGCTCCACGACAGGGGGCCGGATACTGCCTGAAGCTTTCTTT. Translated, it gives CASSSTTGGRILPEAFF.